Presented here are 32 T cell receptor beta chains from one specimen sequenced in a study of post-analysis software for immune sequencing data. Libraries were made from TCR beta cDNA, and they carried unique molecular identifiers. MiXCR, applied by TCRdb to the PCR reads, yields one record per CDR3 protein. Of around 180,000 distinct CDR3 sequences detected, about 30% appear once; the ten largest clones hold approximately 1.6%. The study's findings and limits: Comparison of patients with controls showed 5 or 6 TRBV segments more frequent in patients, TRBV5-6, TRBV5-1 and TRBV20-1 among them.

Their antigen targets remain unknown. Material for sequencing was blood. The receptors derive from a girl aged 5-17 years with multiple sclerosis.

This clonotype was observed a single time. This may be a read error: a much more frequent sequence differs by one nucleotide. The V gene is TRBV5-6, the J gene TRBJ2-7, with no clear D. The end of the DNA is better explained by TRBJ2-5, so the J call may be wrong. The CDR3 extends over 16 amino acids. The germline gives CDR1 SGHDT, CDR2 YYEEEE. CDR3 DNA: TGTGCCAGCAGCCCACCCCGGGCCTCTCGGTTGGAGACCCAGTACTTC. Amino acids: CASSPPRASRLETQYF.

This clonotype has a handful of counts. This CDR3 is CASSEKTSGTGELFF. As DNA, the CDR3 is TGCGCCAGCAGCGAAAAGACTAGCGGGACCGGGGAGCTGTTTTTT. This rearrangement joins TRBV5-1 to TRBJ2-2; 10 positions match TRBD2. The V gene's germline CDR1 is SGHRS and CDR2 YFSETQ. This CDR3 has 15 amino acids. V trimming: 4 bases; J trimming: 5 bases; junction bases outside the gene matches: 5. Full variable domain (rest looked up from reference TRBV5-1 and TRBJ2-2): KAGVTQTPRYLIKTRGQQVTLSCSPISGHRSVSWYQQTPGQGLQFLFEYFSETQRNKGNFPGRFSGRQFSNSRSEMNVSTLELGDSALYLCASSEKTSGTGELFFGEGSRLTVL.

This clonotype was recorded at least ten times. This sequence joins TRBV5-1 and TRBJ2-5; a possible D gene is TRBD2 (5 bases). The germline gives CDR1 SGHRS, CDR2 YFSETQ. There are 13 residues in the CDR3. Trimming took 5 bases from V and 4 from J, leaving 12 bases between them. The CDR3 region has the DNA TGCGCCAGCAGACGCGGGTGGGGAGAGACCCAGTACTTC. Its translation is CASRRGWGETQYF.

The genes are TRBV2 and TRBJ2-1; perhaps D is TRBD1 or TRBD2 (5 bases each). Germline CDR1 and CDR2: SNHLY and FYNNEI. The CDR3 totals 13 residues. Trimming removed 8 bases at V and 3 bases at J, with 11 bases between. The chain's CDR3 is CASLPGRYNEQFF. CDR3 nucleotides: TGTGCCAGCCTCCCGGGACGCTACAATGAGCAGTTCTTC. The full variable domain, with the rest looked up from reference TRBV2 and TRBJ2-1, is EPEVTQTPSHQVTQMGQEVILRCVPISNHLYFYWYRQILGQKVEFLVSFYNNEISEKSEIFDDQFSVERPDGSNFTLKIRSTKLEDSAMYFCASLPGRYNEQFFGPGTRLTVL.

This clonotype was seen a few times. The chain is built from TRBV29-1 and TRBJ2-7; D not certain. This CDR3 is built from 12 residues. Trimming cost V 6 bases and J 0 bases, with 9 bases left between them. CDR1 is SQVTM and CDR2 is ANQGSEA in the germline V gene. The CDR3 region has the DNA TGCAGCGTGGGCGGCGGCTCCTACGAGCAGTACTTC. Its translation: CSVGGGSYEQYF.

Comments on this clonotype: A much larger clone sits a single nucleotide away, making a read error possible. This chain links TRBV3-1 with TRBJ2-7; 9 nucleotides line up with TRBD2. CDR1 is LGHDT, CDR2 YNNKEL, per germline (reference sequence). Germline trimming cut 5 bases from V and 1 base from J; bases unmatched to any gene: 9. CDR3 size: 16 residues. The CDR3 region has the DNA TGTGCCAGCAGCGACAGACTAGCGGCTTCGTCCTACGAGCAGTACTTC. The encoded protein is CASSDRLAASSYEQYF.

There are many counts of this clonotype. J is TRBJ2-5 and V is TRBV4-1, with a weak D call TRBD2 (6 bases). Germline CDR1 MGHRA, CDR2 YSYEKL. The V and J ends lost 1 base and 5 bases respectively, with 14 bases between them. CDR3 length: 15 amino acids. CDR3 protein: CASSQVGGAGETQYF. CDR3 nucleotide sequence: TGCGCCAGCAGCCAAGTTGGAGGTGCGGGGGAGACCCAGTACTTC.

This rearrangement joins TRBV28 to TRBJ2-3; 9 bases agree with TRBD2. The CDR3 loop spans 16 amino acids. V shed 5 bases and J 4 bases; nucleotides not matched to a gene: 10. Germline V gives CDR1 MDHEN, CDR2 SYDVKM. This chain's CDR3 is CASSTSPGLAPDTQYF. For the CDR3, the DNA is TGTGCCAGCAGTACCAGTCCGGGACTAGCACCAGATACGCAGTATTTT. Filled out from reference TRBV28 and TRBJ2-3, the complete variable domain reads DVKVTQSSRYLVKRTGEKVFLECVQDMDHENMFWYRQDPGLGLRLIYFSYDVKMKEKGDIPEGYSVSREKKERFSLILESASTNQTSMYLCASSTSPGLAPDTQYFGPGTRLTVL.

This clonotype was recorded at least ten times. Here the CDR3 DNA reads TGTGCCAGCAGTGTCCCATATACGACGGACTCCTACAATGAGCAGTTCTTC. Protein sequence: CASSVPYTTDSYNEQFF. The gene calls are TRBV12-3 or TRBV12-4 and TRBJ2-1; D is undetermined. V was shortened by 5 bases and J by 0 bases, with 17 bases between the two germline ends. The CDR3 is made up of 17 amino acids.

In DNA, the CDR3 is TGTGCCAGCACCCTTAGCGGGAGTGCCTACAATGAGCAGTTCTTC. This encodes CASTLSGSAYNEQFF. The chain has TRBV6-6 and TRBJ2-1; 9 positions agree with TRBD2. Trimming removed 7 bases from V and 2 bases from J; junction bases left unmatched: 6. The germline V gene encodes CDR1 MNHNY and CDR2 SVGAGI (reference sequence). This CDR3 comprises 15 residues.

The chain recombines TRBV6-2 or TRBV6-3 with TRBJ1-6; D not resolved. Between the trimmed V and J ends, which lost 8 bases and 9 bases, there was a span of 14 bases. CDR1 MNHEY and CDR2 SVGEGT come from the germline V gene. This CDR3 is built from 13 residues. The CDR3 spells CASCWASGSPLHF. CDR3 in DNA: TGTGCCAGCTGTTGGGCCTCCGGTTCACCCCTCCACTTT.

The table lists this clonotype with a few counts. The chain joins TRBV7-9 to TRBJ2-7; a weak D match, TRBD1 (8 bases). Trimming pared 5 bases from V and 2 bases from J, leaving 16 bases between. The CDR3 has 15 amino acids. CDR1 is SEHNR, CDR2 FQNEAQ, per germline (reference sequence). Here the CDR3 reads CASSQPQGGAYEQYF. CDR3 in DNA: TGTGCCAGCAGCCAGCCACAGGGGGGGGCCTACGAGCAGTACTTC.

CDR3 residues: CASSQDWLTGTSGVDTQYF. The CDR3 DNA sequence: TGCGCCAGCAGCCAAGATTGGCTGACCGGGACTAGCGGTGTAGATACGCAGTATTTT. The chain couples TRBV4-3 to TRBJ2-3, with TRBD2 identical over 11 bases. Germline CDR1 is LGHNA and CDR2 is YSLEER. CDR3 length equals 19 residues. With V trimmed by 0 bases and J by 5 bases, 13 bases remained unmatched.

This sequence joins TRBV4-1 and TRBJ1-6; tentatively, D is TRBD1 (5 bases). Per the germline V gene, CDR1 is MGHRA and CDR2 is YSYEKL. The CDR3 spans 16 residues. The V end was cut by 1 base, the J end by 5 bases, with 12 bases between. DNA of the CDR3: TGCGCCAGCAGCCAAGCCCCAGGGCGAAATAATTCACCCCTCCACTTT. Its translation: CASSQAPGRNNSPLHF.

The V gene is TRBV18, the J gene TRBJ2-6; D not resolved. The CDR3 loop spans 14 amino acids. Germline values: CDR1 KGHSH, CDR2 LQKENI. V gave up 8 bases and J gave up 4 bases, with 12 bases separating them. The CDR3 DNA reads as TGTGCCAGCACCAAAGCCCCAGGGGCCAACGTCCTGACTTTC. Protein product: CASTKAPGANVLTF.

As concerns this clonotype: One end of the junction fails to match germline, which may point to a read error. V and J are TRBV9 and TRBJ1-4, with a tentative D call TRBD1 (5 bases). The germline V gene has CDR1 SGDLS and CDR2 YYNGEE. The CDR3 totals 15 residues. The CDR3 nucleotides read TGTGCCGGCAGCCTCGAACAGGCAACTAATGAAAAACTGTTTTTT. This translates into CAGSLEQATNEKLFF.

The genes are TRBV4-1 and TRBJ1-5; D is possibly TRBD1 (6 bases). This CDR3 spans 17 amino acids. From germline, CDR1 is MGHRA and CDR2 YSYEKL. V was clipped by 1 base and J by 1 base, with 14 bases between them. The CDR3 protein is CASSQVLTGTSNQPQHF. CDR3 sequence (DNA): TGCGCCAGCAGCCAAGTTCTTACAGGGACGAGCAATCAGCCCCAGCATTTT.

This rearrangement joins TRBV6-6 to TRBJ2-7, with 9 bases fitting TRBD2. The J call may be faulty, since TRBJ2-5 better matches the DNA end. The V gene's germline CDR1 is MNHNY and CDR2 SVGAGI (reference sequence). There are 14 residues in the CDR3. The CDR3 loop reads CASSGAGGPETQYF. The CDR3 DNA reads TGTGCCAGCAGCGGAGCGGGAGGTCCTGAGACCCAGTACTTC.

This clonotype has a single count. One junction end disagrees with the germline gene, perhaps due to a read error. This chain links TRBV6-5 with TRBJ2-7; no firm D call. This CDR3 contains 16 residues. Germline values: CDR1 MNHEY, CDR2 SVGAGI. The DNA for the CDR3 is TGTGTCAGCAGTTACCTATCCGGGCTTCGAGGCTACGAGCAGTACTTC. Residues: CVSSYLSGLRGYEQYF.

This clonotype came up a few times. The V gene is TRBV19, the J gene TRBJ2-1; 15 bases map to TRBD2. Germline trimming cut 6 bases from V and 9 bases from J; bases unmatched to any gene: 3. CDR3 size: 14 residues. The germline CDR1 and CDR2 sequences are LNHDA and SQIVND (reference sequence). The CDR3 reads CASRRTSGGAEQFF. CDR3 bases: TGTGCCAGTAGGAGGACTAGCGGGGGGGCTGAGCAGTTCTTC.

V is TRBV29-1 and J is TRBJ2-1; 11 nucleotides line up with TRBD1. Germline CDR1 SQVTM, CDR2 ANQGSEA. The V gene end was trimmed by 6 bases and the J gene end by 7 bases; junction bases not matched to a gene: 8. The CDR3 is 14 residues long. CDR3 coding DNA: TGCAGCGTCCCAAGGGACAGGGGGTGGAATGAGCAGTTCTTC. Protein sequence: CSVPRDRGWNEQFF.

This clonotype was observed many times. J is TRBJ2-3 and V is TRBV29-1; D might be TRBD1 (5 bases). V was pared by 4 bases and J by 2 bases, with 16 bases between. CDR1 is SQVTM and CDR2 is ANQGSEA in the germline V gene. The CDR3 sequence is 15 residues long. The CDR3 region is CSVVGAADFTDTQYF. The CDR3 bases are TGCAGCGTTGTAGGGGCAGCTGATTTCACAGATACGCAGTATTTT.

This clonotype showed up many times. The rearrangement uses TRBV19 and TRBJ1-2; D is uncertain. Between the trimmed V and J ends, which lost 10 bases and 2 bases, there was a span of 14 bases. The CDR3 contains 13 residues. Germline V gives CDR1 LNHDA, CDR2 SQIVND (reference sequence). The DNA of the CDR3 is TGTGCCACCCCCGGAAGAGGGAACTATGGCTACACCTTC. This codes for CATPGRGNYGYTF.

This clonotype was seen at least ten times. The chain recombines TRBV20-1 with TRBJ2-3; D possibly uses TRBD1 or TRBD2 (5 bases each). Germline CDR1 DFQATT, CDR2 SNEGSKA (reference sequence). Trimming pared 3 bases from V and 2 bases from J, leaving 9 bases between. CDR3 size: 13 residues. The chain's CDR3 is CSASAGTTDTQYF. CDR3 nucleotides: TGCAGTGCTAGTGCAGGGACCACAGATACGCAGTATTTT.

This clonotype was seen a handful of times. V usage is TRBV5-1 and J usage is TRBJ1-5; no reliable D call. Germline values: CDR1 SGHRS, CDR2 YFSETQ. CDR3 size: 14 residues. V dropped 4 bases and J dropped 5 bases, with 13 bases sitting between them. CDR3 residues: CASSPSSTDQPQHF. CDR3 DNA sequence: TGCGCCAGCAGCCCTTCAAGTACAGATCAGCCCCAGCATTTT.

This chain joins TRBV5-5 and TRBJ1-1; D is possibly TRBD1 (5 bases). Deletions cut 4 bases from V and 4 bases from J, with 14 bases between. The CDR3 contains 14 residues. Germline-derived CDR1 and CDR2 are SGHKS and YYEKEE (reference sequence). The CDR3, as DNA: TGTGCCAGCAGCAGAGACGCCGGGGGCACTGAAGCTTTCTTT. It specifies CASSRDAGGTEAFF.

V gene TRBV28 combines with J gene TRBJ1-5; 7 nucleotides match TRBD1. V was pared by 2 bases and J by 6 bases, with 7 bases of the junction left unmatched. The CDR3 sequence is 15 residues long. Looked up from germline, CDR1 is MDHEN and CDR2 is SYDVKM. The CDR3: CASSLPSTGTQPQHF. Written as DNA, the CDR3 is TGTGCCAGCAGTTTACCATCGACAGGGACTCAGCCCCAGCATTTT.

This clonotype was recorded at least ten times. J is TRBJ1-1 and V is TRBV12-3 or TRBV12-4, with D uncertain. Deletions cut 3 bases from V and 0 bases from J, with 8 bases between. CDR3 length: 14 amino acids. The CDR3 protein is CASSFYSLNTEAFF. CDR3 DNA sequence: TGTGCCAGCAGTTTCTACAGCCTGAACACTGAAGCTTTCTTT.

The chain uses TRBV7-9 and TRBJ2-5; a weak D match, TRBD2 (5 bases). Germline CDR1 and CDR2: SEHNR and FQNEAQ (reference sequence). The CDR3 length is 14 residues. V was clipped by 1 base and J by 5 bases, with 11 bases between them. As DNA, the CDR3 is TGTGCCAGCAGCTTAGGTCTAGCTGTGGAGACCCAGTACTTC. Protein sequence: CASSLGLAVETQYF. Together with reference TRBV7-9 and TRBJ2-5, the CDR3 gives the full variable domain: DTGVSQNPRHKITKRGQNVTFRCDPISEHNRLYWYRQTLGQGPEFLTYFQNEAQLEKSRLLSDRFSAERPKGSFSTLEIQRTEQGDSAMYLCASSLGLAVETQYFGPGTRLLVL.

This clonotype was counted at least ten times. This chain joins TRBV9 and TRBJ2-7; maybe TRBD2 (6 bases). The germline V gene has CDR1 SGDLS and CDR2 YYNGEE. The CDR3 spans 14 residues. V was shortened by 0 bases and J by 2 bases, with 9 bases between the two germline ends. CDR3 protein: CASSVGGDPYEQYF. DNA of the CDR3: TGTGCCAGCAGCGTAGGCGGGGATCCCTACGAGCAGTACTTC.

Note on this clonotype: Since a much larger clone is just one base distant, this may be a read error. The chain combines TRBV5-1 with TRBJ2-5; possibly TRBD1 or TRBD2 for D (5 bases each). Germline assignment: CDR1 SGHRS and CDR2 YFSETQ. The CDR3 is 15 amino acids. The CDR3 DNA follows: TGCGCCAGCAGCCTAGGGAGAGGGGCCGCCTACGAGCAGAACTTC. This codes for CASSLGRGAAYEQNF.

Ten or more counts support this clonotype. The chain couples TRBV12-3 or TRBV12-4 to TRBJ2-5, with 8 bases that match TRBD2. Trimming cost V 6 bases and J 4 bases; bases outside gene matches: 16. The CDR3 runs to 17 residues. The DNA for the CDR3 is TGTGCCAGCAGCCGGGGGGAGCGGGAGTTGATTGGAGAGACCCAGTACTTC. Protein sequence: CASSRGERELIGETQYF.